Listed here are 10 T cell receptor beta chains from one sample, sequenced in a study of OX40 agonist ivuxolimab in advanced cancers. Only in-frame clones appear in the TCRdb table, and some are missing; sequencing was by immunoSEQ multiplex PCR. This table holds tens of thousands of clones, about 78% found once. The input for sequencing was CD4+ or CD8+ T cells sorted from blood, taken in a trial of the OX40 agonist ivuxolimab. The origin of the receptors is an adult with an advanced solid tumor such as melanoma, head and neck, liver or kidney cancer.

CDR3 in amino acids: CASGAISAGGPSDTGELFF. The CDR3 DNA is TGTGCCAGCGGAGCTATATCGGCGGGAGGGCCCTCCGACACCGGGGAGCTGTTTTTT. This chain links TRBV28 with TRBJ2-2; 9 bases fit TRBD2. In germline, CDR1 is MDHEN, CDR2 SYDVKM. This CDR3 contains 19 residues. V lost 8 bases and J lost 3; bases outside the gene matches: 19.

V usage is TRBV28 and J usage is TRBJ1-2; D perhaps matches TRBD1 (5 bases). The germline CDR1 and CDR2 sequences are MDHEN and SYDVKM. The CDR3 has 13 residues. Trimming removed 10 bases at V and 8 bases at J, with 20 bases between. The CDR3 region is CATGPRGRRGYTF. The DNA for the CDR3 is TGTGCCACCGGTCCCCGGGGCCGCCGAGGCTACACCTTC.

V is TRBV28 and J is TRBJ2-7, with TRBD2 matching over 8 bases. There are 13 residues in the CDR3. Germline CDR1 is MDHEN and CDR2 is SYDVKM. Trimming cost V 3 bases and J 7 bases; bases outside gene matches: 5. The CDR3 loop is CASSLTSVGEQYF. In DNA, the CDR3 is TGTGCCAGCAGTTTGACTAGCGTAGGGGAGCAGTACTTC.

The rearrangement uses TRBV19 and TRBJ1-2; no reliable D call. The CDR3 is 15 amino acids. Germline loops: CDR1 LNHDA, CDR2 SQIVND (reference sequence). V was cut by 7 bases and J by 8 bases, with 23 bases left in between. This CDR3 is CASNNMPESLKGYTF. The CDR3 DNA reads as TGTGCCAGTAACAATATGCCCGAAAGTCTTAAGGGCTACACCTTC. The variable domain in full, completed from reference TRBV19 and TRBJ1-2, reads DGGITQSPKYLFRKEGQNVTLSCEQNLNHDAMYWYRQDPGQGLRLIYYSQIVNDFQKGDIAEGYSVSREKKESFPLTVTSAQKNPTAFYLCASNNMPESLKGYTFGSGTRLTVV.

This clone was counted a single time. The chain combines TRBV28 with TRBJ1-1; D may be TRBD1 (6 bases). The germline CDR1 and CDR2 sequences are MDHEN and SYDVKM. Trimming took 5 bases from V and 0 from J, leaving 10 bases between them. This CDR3 spans 14 amino acids. This CDR3 reads CASSGEGVNTEAFF. The CDR3 DNA is TGTGCCAGCAGTGGGGAGGGGGTGAACACTGAAGCTTTCTTT.

This clone appeared a single time. The chain couples TRBV28 to TRBJ2-7, with 8 bases that match TRBD1. The V segment lost 6 bases and the J segment 2 bases; nucleotides outside the gene matches: 12. The CDR3 loop spans 16 amino acids. In germline, CDR1 is MDHEN, CDR2 SYDVKM. The CDR3 here is CASSNWTGRIPYEQYF. In DNA, the CDR3 is TGTGCCAGCAGCAACTGGACAGGGAGGATCCCCTACGAGCAGTACTTC.

This clone was seen a single time. The V gene is TRBV18, the J gene TRBJ1-1; possible D gene TRBD1, 6 bases. The V and J ends lost 1 base and 1 base respectively, with 19 bases between them. The V gene's germline CDR1 is KGHSH and CDR2 LQKENI. The CDR3 consists of 18 residues. CDR3 nucleotides: TGTGCCAGCTCACCACAGGGGGTCAGACCGGAATGGAACACTGAAGCTTTCTTT. Translation gives CASSPQGVRPEWNTEAFF.

The V gene is TRBV28, the J gene TRBJ1-5; no reliable D call. The CDR3 consists of 17 residues. Trimming cost V 2 bases and J 6 bases, with 20 bases left between them. The V gene's germline CDR1 is MDHEN and CDR2 SYDVKM. The CDR3 reads CASSLEEREVWSQPQHF. DNA of the CDR3: TGTGCCAGCAGTTTAGAAGAGCGGGAGGTTTGGAGTCAGCCCCAGCATTTT. Combining the CDR3 with reference TRBV28 and TRBJ1-5 gives the whole variable domain DVKVTQSSRYLVKRTGEKVFLECVQDMDHENMFWYRQDPGLGLRLIYFSYDVKMKEKGDIPEGYSVSREKKERFSLILESASTNQTSMYLCASSLEEREVWSQPQHFGDGTRLSIL.

The rearrangement links TRBV12-5 to TRBJ1-1; D not certain. Trimming shortened V by 2 bases and J by 10 bases, and 8 bases separated the two germline ends. Germline V gene sequence: CDR1 LGHNT, CDR2 FRNRAP. The CDR3 covers 11 residues. The CDR3 loop reads CASGLPTPAFF. The CDR3, as DNA: TGTGCTAGTGGTTTGCCAACCCCAGCTTTCTTT.

V is TRBV29-1 and J is TRBJ2-7; 8 positions agree with TRBD1. Losses at the gene ends were 7 bases for V and 3 bases for J; bases not matched to a gene: 5. Germline assignment: CDR1 SQVTM and CDR2 ANQGSEA. This CDR3 is built from 12 residues. As DNA, the CDR3 is TGCAGCGGCGGACAGGGAGTCTACGAGCAGTACTTC. The encoded protein is CSGGQGVYEQYF.